The T cell receptor (beta chain) described here comes from a study of shared clonotypes between healthy human individuals. Study-wide background: Per donor, three plates held CD4 naive cells, three held CD4 memory, two held CD8 naive and one held CD8 memory.

With 10 bases clipped from V and 5 bases from J, the junction kept 7 bases outside the gene matches. In germline, CDR1 is LNHDA, CDR2 SQIVND (reference sequence). The CDR3 covers 13 residues. This clone was seen repeatedly, ten times or more. Profiling relied on immunoSEQ multiplex PCR, and the TCRdb table lists in-frame clones only, not all of them. The data contain under 1,100,000 clones, about 76% of them singletons. This TCR derives from a man younger than 35 in good health. Sequences were obtained from memory CD4+ T cells sorted from blood. Documented subset: CD45RA-negative fraction. The chain carries TRBV19 and TRBJ2-1; 8 bases match TRBD1. This CDR3 reads CATRQDRDNEQFF. For the CDR3, the DNA is TGTGCCACACGCCAGGACAGGGACAATGAGCAGTTCTTC.